This TCR beta chain was identified in a study of T-cell reconstitution after alpha-beta-depleted transplantation in children. Preparation of the TCRbeta library was carried out with unique molecular identifiers. TCRdb fed the PCR reads into MiXCR, producing one record per CDR3 protein. The sample has fewer than 700,000 distinct CDR3 sequences; 10% to 15% are singletons. General study results and limits: Alpha-beta T cells present about two months after transplant were reported to originate from several hundred expanded graft clones. Fresh T-cell production supplied most of the T-cell counts and diversity seen one year after transplant. After transplant, high TCRbeta diversity at day 60 in some patients arose from surviving recipient T cells and thymic progenitors.

The V gene end was trimmed by 5 bases and the J gene end by 2 bases; junction bases not matched to a gene: 3. Germline V gene data show CDR1 as MNHNS and CDR2 as SASEGT. CDR3 size: 15 residues. This clonotype was seen repeatedly, ten times or more. The antigen remains undetermined. The TCR originated in a male patient between 10 and 17 years old who had a stem cell transplant for acute myeloid leukemia, so the T cells may come from the graft donor. V and J are TRBV6-1 and TRBJ2-1; the match to TRBD2 covers 10 bases. Sequenced here: PBMCs, mostly from graft donor cells, sampled 360 days after TCRalphabeta/CD19-depleted stem cell transplant. CDR3 coding DNA: TGTGCCAGCAGTCTAGCGGGAGAACCCTACAATGAGCAGTTCTTC. Translation: CASSLAGEPYNEQFF.